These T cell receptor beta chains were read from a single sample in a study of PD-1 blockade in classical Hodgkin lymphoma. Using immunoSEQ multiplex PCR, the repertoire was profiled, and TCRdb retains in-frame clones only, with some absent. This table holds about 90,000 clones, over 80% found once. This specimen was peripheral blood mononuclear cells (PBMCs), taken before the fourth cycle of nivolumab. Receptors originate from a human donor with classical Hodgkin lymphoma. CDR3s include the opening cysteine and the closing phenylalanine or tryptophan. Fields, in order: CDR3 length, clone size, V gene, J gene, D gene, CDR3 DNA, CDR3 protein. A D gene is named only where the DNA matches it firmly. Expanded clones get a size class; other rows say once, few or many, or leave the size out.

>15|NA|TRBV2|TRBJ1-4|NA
TGTGCCAGCAGTCGAGTGGCTACCGGCGGTGAAAAACTGTTTTTT
CASSRVATGGEKLFF
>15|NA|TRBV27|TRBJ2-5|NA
TGTGCCAGCAGTGGGGGACAAAAGGAAACGGAGACCCAGTACTTC
CASSGGQKETETQYF
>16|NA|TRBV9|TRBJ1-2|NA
TGTGCCAGCAGCCCCGGGGCCAGTCTCAACAACTATGGCTACACCTTC
CASSPGASLNNYGYTF
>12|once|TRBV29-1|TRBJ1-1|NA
TGCAGCGGGCGGGGTTCGGGGACTGAAGCTTTCTTT
CSGRGSGTEAFF
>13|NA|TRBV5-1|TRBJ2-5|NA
TGCGCCAGCAGCTCTGGACCGGAGGAGACCCAGTACTTC
CASSSGPEETQYF
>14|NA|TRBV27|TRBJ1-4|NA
TGTGCCAGCAGTTGGTCAGGGAGGGATGAAAAACTGTTTTTT
CASSWSGRDEKLFF
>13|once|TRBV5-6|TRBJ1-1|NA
TGTGCCAGCAGCTTGGTTCCGGGCACTGAAGCTTTCTTT
CASSLVPGTEAFF
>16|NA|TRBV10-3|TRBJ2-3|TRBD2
TGTGCCATCAGTGGACTAGCGGGGGTAGGGGCAGATACGCAGTATTTT
CAISGLAGVGADTQYF
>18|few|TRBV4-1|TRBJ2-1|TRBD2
TGCGCCAGCAGCCAAGGATCTCATAGCGGGAGCTCCTACAATGAGCAGTTCTTC
CASSQGSHSGSSYNEQFF
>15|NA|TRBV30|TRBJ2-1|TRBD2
TGTGCCTGGAGTGTACTAGCGGGAGGAGGAAATGAGCAGTTCTTC
CAWSVLAGGGNEQFF
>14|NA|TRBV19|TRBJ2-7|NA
TGTGCCAGTAGTATAGATCCGGGGGTCTACGAGCAGTACTTC
CASSIDPGVYEQYF
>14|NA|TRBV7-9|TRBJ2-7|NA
TGTGCCAGCAGCCACCGAGCAGGGGCCAACGAGCAGTACTTC
CASSHRAGANEQYF
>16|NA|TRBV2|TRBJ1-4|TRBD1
TGTGCCAGCAGTCCAAGGGGGCTTGGGTGGGATGAAAAACTGTTTTTT
CASSPRGLGWDEKLFF
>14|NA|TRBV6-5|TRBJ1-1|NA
TGTGCCAGCCGGACCGGGACATCGAACACTGAAGCTTTCTTT
CASRTGTSNTEAFF
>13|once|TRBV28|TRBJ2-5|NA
TGTGCCAGCAGTTCTCCGGGCCGAGAGACCCAGTACTTC
CASSSPGRETQYF
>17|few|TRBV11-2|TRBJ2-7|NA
TGTGCCAGCAGCTTAGGGCTCCTAGCGAATAGCTCCTACGAGCAGTACTTC
CASSLGLLANSSYEQYF
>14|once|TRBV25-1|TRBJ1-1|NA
TGTGCCAGCAGCTCGGACGCGTGGGGCACTGAAGCTTTCTTT
CASSSDAWGTEAFF
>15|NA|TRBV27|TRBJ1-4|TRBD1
TGTGCCAGCAGTAACAGGGGGTCATGGTCTGAAAAACTGTTTTTT
CASSNRGSWSEKLFF
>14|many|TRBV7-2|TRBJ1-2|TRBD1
TGTGCCAGCAGCCCAACAGGGGGCCGGGATGGCTACACCTTC
CASSPTGGRDGYTF
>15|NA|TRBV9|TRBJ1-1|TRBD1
TGTGCCAGCAGCGTTACCGGGACAGCTAACACTGAAGCTTTCTTT
CASSVTGTANTEAFF
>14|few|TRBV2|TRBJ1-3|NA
TGTGCCAGCAGTGAGGCAGGGGCTGGAAACACCATATATTTT
CASSEAGAGNTIYF
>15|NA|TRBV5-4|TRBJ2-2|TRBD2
TGTGCCAGCAGCTGGACTAGCGTGAACACCGGGGAGCTGTTTTTT
CASSWTSVNTGELFF
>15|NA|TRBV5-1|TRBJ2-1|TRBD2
TGCGCCAGCAGCTTTAGCGGGCCTTCCTACAATGAGCAGTTCTTC
CASSFSGPSYNEQFF
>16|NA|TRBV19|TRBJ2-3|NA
TGTGCCAGTAGTATACTTCCAGCGGGCAGCACAGATACGCAGTATTTT
CASSILPAGSTDTQYF
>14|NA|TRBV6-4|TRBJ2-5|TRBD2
TGTGCCAGTTCCCCTAGCGGGAGTACCGAGACCCAGTACTTC
CASSPSGSTETQYF
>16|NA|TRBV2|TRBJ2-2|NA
TGTGCCAGCAGTCCGTCAGGGGTTTGGAACACCGGGGAGCTGTTTTTT
CASSPSGVWNTGELFF
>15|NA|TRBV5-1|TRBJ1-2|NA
TGCGCCAGCAGCTCAGGGGTCTACGGGTATGATGGCTACACCTTC
CASSSGVYGYDGYTF
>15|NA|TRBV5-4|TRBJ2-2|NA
TGTGCCAGCAGGATGGGGGGAGCGAACACCGGGGAGCTGTTTTTT
CASRMGGANTGELFF
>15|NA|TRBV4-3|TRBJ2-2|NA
TGCGCCAGCAGCCAAGAGATGCGGTTTACCGGGGAGCTGTTTTTT
CASSQEMRFTGELFF
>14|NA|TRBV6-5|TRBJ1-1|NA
TGTGCCAGCAGTACGACACCGATGAACACTGAAGCTTTCTTT
CASSTTPMNTEAFF
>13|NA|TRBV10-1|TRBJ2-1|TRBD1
TGCGCCAGCAGTGCAGGGGGCGAAAATGACCAGTTCTTC
CASSAGGENDQFF
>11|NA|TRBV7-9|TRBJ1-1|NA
TGTGCCAGCAGTCTCAACACTGAAGCTTTCTTT
CASSLNTEAFF
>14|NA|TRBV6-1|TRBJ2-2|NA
TGTGCCAGCAGTGAAGTGGCTCGGCTCGGGGAGCTGTTTTTT
CASSEVARLGELFF
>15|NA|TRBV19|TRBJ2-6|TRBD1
TGTGCCAGTAGTGTGAAGGGGGCCGGGGCCAACGTCCTGACTTTC
CASSVKGAGANVLTF
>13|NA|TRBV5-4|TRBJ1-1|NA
TGTGCCAGCAGCTACCCGGGACCGCGTGAAGCTTTCTTT
CASSYPGPREAFF
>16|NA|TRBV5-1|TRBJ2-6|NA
TGCGCCAGCAGCTCCTTACGGGACTCTGGGGCCAACGTCCTGACTTTC
CASSSLRDSGANVLTF
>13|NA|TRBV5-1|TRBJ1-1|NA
TGCGCCAGCAGCTTTACAGTGAACACTGAAGCTTTCTTT
CASSFTVNTEAFF
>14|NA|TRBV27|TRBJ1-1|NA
TGTGCCAGCGGCCGGGGGTCTTTGAACACTGAAGCTTTCTTT
CASGRGSLNTEAFF
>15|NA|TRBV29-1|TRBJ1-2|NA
TGCAGCGTTGAAGAGGGTGTCAGGGGTTACTATGGCTACACCTTC
CSVEEGVRGYYGYTF
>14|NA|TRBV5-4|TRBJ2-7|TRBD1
TGTGCCAGCAGCTCCCGGACAGGGGGGCACGAGCAGTACTTC
CASSSRTGGHEQYF
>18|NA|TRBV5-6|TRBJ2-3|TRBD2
TGTGCCAGCAGCTTACGGACTAGCGGGAGTTTGGGTGGAAATACGCAGTATTTT
CASSLRTSGSLGGNTQYF
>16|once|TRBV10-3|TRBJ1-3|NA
TGTGCCATCAGTGAGACGGACTTAAGGAATGGGAACACCATATATTTT
CAISETDLRNGNTIYF